This T cell receptor (beta chain) was documented in a study of cytomegalovirus exposure and HLA in healthy donors. The PCR contained 60 Vbeta and 13 Jbeta primers. Profiled with immunoSEQ multiplex PCR; TCRdb holds only in-frame clones, not every one. The sample carries 100,000 to 150,000 clones, over 15% recorded once. Germline CDR1 SEHNR, CDR2 FQNEAQ (reference sequence). Trimming pared 5 bases from V and 6 bases from J, leaving 11 bases between. The CDR3 has 13 residues. This clone was detected only a few times. Input material: PBMCs. This TCR was recovered from a female donor in good health and CMV-seropositive. This rearrangement joins TRBV7-9 to TRBJ1-5; D is unclear. CDR3: CASSLGSGQPQHF. The CDR3 bases are TGTGCCAGCAGCCTCGGGAGCGGTCAGCCCCAGCATTTT.